This TCR beta chain comes out of a study of shared clonotypes between healthy human individuals. Findings of the study overall: Clonotype sharing among donors was expected to depend on sequencing depth.

The donors were adults (healthy and HIV-negative) with no recent acute infections or vaccinations. The study drew all its donors from Caucasian adults living in Nashville, Tennessee. To note about this clone: Its antigen is currently unknown.

The data were produced by immunoSEQ multiplex PCR, yet TCRdb's version contains in-frame clones alone and is incomplete. The repertoire has 450,000 to 500,000 clones, 75% to 85% of them found once; the top ten carry 10% to 15%. Germline V lookup: CDR1 SGHTA, CDR2 FQGNSA. V gave up 1 base and J gave up 4 bases, with 13 bases separating them. CDR3 length: 15 amino acids. The V call is TRBV7-2, the J call TRBJ1-2; TRBD1 is a possible D gene (6 bases). The sequence came from a middle-aged woman in good health. Some clones in this sample may be carry-over from other donors' samples. Material: PBMCs. CDR3 sequence: CASSLGFRGGYGYTF. DNA for the CDR3: TGTGCCAGCAGCTTAGGTTTCAGGGGTGGCTATGGCTACACCTTC. Combining the CDR3 with reference TRBV7-2 and TRBJ1-2 gives the whole variable domain GAGVSQSPSNKVTEKGKDVELRCDPISGHTALYWYRQSLGQGLEFLIYFQGNSAPDKSGLPSDRFSAERTGGSVSTLTIQRTQQEDSAVYLCASSLGFRGGYGYTFGSGTRLTVV.